The present entry profiles one TCR beta chain with its context. Repertoires were generated with immunoSEQ multiplex PCR, while TCRdb's copy carries only in-frame clones and drops some. The repertoire includes roughly 100,000 clones, about 85% of them detected once, and more than 2% sits in the top ten. This entry belongs to a study of blood T cell repertoires in COVID-19. Germline loops: CDR1 SGDLS, CDR2 YYNGEE. With V trimmed by 1 base and J by 2 bases, 4 bases remained unmatched. This CDR3 has 15 residues. The sequenced sample consisted of peripheral blood. The chain is built from TRBV9 and TRBJ2-3; TRBD1 matches at 7 bases. This clonotype was sampled from a human donor in a cohort sampled during active COVID-19. The CDR3 here is CASSVWDSPTDTQYF. As DNA, the CDR3 is TGTGCCAGCAGCGTATGGGACAGCCCCACAGATACGCAGTATTTT. The variable domain in full, with the rest retrieved from reference TRBV9 and TRBJ2-3, is DSGVTQTPKHLITATGQRVTLRCSPRSGDLSVYWYQQSLDQGLQFLIQYYNGEERAKGNILERFSAQQFPDLHSELNLSSLELGDSALYFCASSVWDSPTDTQYFGPGTRLTVL.